Listed here are 3 T cell receptor beta chains from one sample, sequenced in a study of T cell responses to AZD1222 COVID-19 vaccine. Here immunoSEQ multiplex PCR was the method, and the copy in TCRdb shows in-frame clones only, minus some. The sample has about 120,000 clones; almost 95% are singletons. The source was peripheral blood, collected on day 0 of AZD1222 vaccination. These receptor sequences come from an adult in good health.

V is TRBV5-1 and J is TRBJ1-2; tentative D call: TRBD1 (5 bases). Germline CDR1 reads SGHRS; CDR2 reads YFSETQ. V gave up 0 bases and J gave up 3 bases, with 12 bases separating them. The CDR3 is 15 amino acids. In DNA form, the CDR3 reads TGCGCCAGCAGCTTGGCCCCCGGGACCGACTATGGCTACACCTTC. Translating gives CASSLAPGTDYGYTF.

The chain joins TRBV5-1 to TRBJ1-4; no definite D call. The CDR3 consists of 13 residues. CDR1 SGHRS and CDR2 YFSETQ come from the germline V gene. Trimming shortened V by 4 bases and J by 8 bases, and 12 bases separated the two germline ends. CDR3 loop: CASSPNVREKLFF. The DNA for the CDR3 is TGCGCCAGCAGCCCGAACGTTCGGGAAAAACTGTTTTTT.

V is TRBV12-5 and J is TRBJ1-1, with TRBD1 as a possible D gene (5 bases). Germline V CDR1 and CDR2: LGHNT, FRNRAP. Trimming pared 7 bases from V and 6 bases from J, leaving 18 bases between. The CDR3 loop spans 14 amino acids. CDR3 sequence (DNA): TGTGCTAGTGCCCCTGGGACCGGAGCCTCTGAAGCTTTCTTT. It codes for CASAPGTGASEAFF.